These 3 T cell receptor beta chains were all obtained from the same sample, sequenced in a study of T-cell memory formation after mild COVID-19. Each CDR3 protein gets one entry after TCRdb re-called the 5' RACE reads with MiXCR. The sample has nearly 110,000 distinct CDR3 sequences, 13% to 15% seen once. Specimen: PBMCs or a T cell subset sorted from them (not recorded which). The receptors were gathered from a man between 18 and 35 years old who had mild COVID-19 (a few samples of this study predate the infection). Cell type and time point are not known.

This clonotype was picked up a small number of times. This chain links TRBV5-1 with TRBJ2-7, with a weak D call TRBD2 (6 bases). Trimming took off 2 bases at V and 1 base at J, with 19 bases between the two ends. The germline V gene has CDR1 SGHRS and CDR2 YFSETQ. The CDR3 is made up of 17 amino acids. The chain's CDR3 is CASSFFGSGESSYEQYF. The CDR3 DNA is TGCGCCAGCAGCTTCTTTGGTAGCGGCGAGTCTTCCTACGAGCAGTACTTC. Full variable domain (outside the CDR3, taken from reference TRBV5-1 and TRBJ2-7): KAGVTQTPRYLIKTRGQQVTLSCSPISGHRSVSWYQQTPGQGLQFLFEYFSETQRNKGNFPGRFSGRQFSNSRSEMNVSTLELGDSALYLCASSFFGSGESSYEQYFGPGTRLTVT.

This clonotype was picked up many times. The CDR3 DNA reads TGTGCCAGCGGGCGGGGGACAGGGGCAATAGAGACCCAGTACTTC. Translated: CASGRGTGAIETQYF. The chain has TRBV7-2 and TRBJ2-5, with 10 nucleotides matching TRBD1. This CDR3 has 15 amino acids. The V gene's germline CDR1 is SGHTA and CDR2 FQGNSA. V was clipped by 8 bases and J by 4 bases; unmatched bases: 10.

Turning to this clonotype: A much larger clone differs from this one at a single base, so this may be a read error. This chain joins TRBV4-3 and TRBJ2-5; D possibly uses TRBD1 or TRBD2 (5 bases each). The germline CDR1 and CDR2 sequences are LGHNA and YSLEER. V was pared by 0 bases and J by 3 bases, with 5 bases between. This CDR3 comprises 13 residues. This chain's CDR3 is CASSQEGEETQYF. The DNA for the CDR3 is TGCGCCAGCAGCCAAGAGGGGGAAGAGACCCAGTACTTC.